This T cell receptor (beta chain) was captured in a study of blood T cell repertoires in COVID-19. Across the whole study: Acute and convalescent COVID-19 samples came from the United States, Italy and Spain.

There are many counts of this clone. In the original analysis: Amplification from reference gene primers served as the basis for estimated nucleated cell counts. Data came from immunoSEQ multiplex PCR; TCRdb stores just in-frame clones and leaves some out. The V and J calls and clone size come from that table; D and trimming were worked out from the DNA. The sample has under 300,000 clones; approximately 82% are singletons. This clonotype originated in a man aged 55-75 years who had recovered from COVID-19. The specimen sequenced was peripheral blood.

CDR3 residues: CASSHLAFSYNEQFF. The CDR3, as DNA: TGTGCCAGCAGTCACCTAGCGTTCTCCTACAATGAGCAGTTCTTC. This sequence joins TRBV2 and TRBJ2-1; TRBD2 might be the D (6 bases). CDR3 length: 15 amino acids. Trimming left V 5 bases short and J 0 bases short, with 11 bases between. Germline assignment: CDR1 SNHLY and CDR2 FYNNEI.